The sequence of this T cell receptor beta chain was determined in a study of human T cells and chemical hapten exposure (dated by TCRdb to the early 2020s). About the study as a whole: For sensitization, 2% DPC in acetone was applied to a 2 cm by 2 cm area of upper inner arm skin. Patients additionally received weekly therapeutic DPC doses to the scalp throughout the roughly 23-week study period. Patch tests used Finn chambers with 0.01% DPC on the upper back, scored after 6 days by International Contact Dermatitis Research Group standards. The patient cohort, mostly female, included alopecia areata with under or over 50% scalp involvement, alopecia totalis and alopecia universalis. Libraries were pooled for sequencing, and variation in per-sample TCR yields was attributed mainly to small differences in library volumes within the pool. Peripheral blood TCR repertoire changes were tracked in vivo in alopecia patients during primary and secondary sensitization to the hapten diphenylcyclopropenone (DPC). Blood was sampled from patients pre-sensitization (week 0) and at 2, 6 and about 24 weeks after DPC sensitization. Blood for TCR sequencing was provided by twenty-nine alopecia patients at one to four time points (pre-sensitization, 2, 6 and 24 weeks).

V drops 5 bases and J drops 2 bases, leaving 12 bases in between. The germline V gene sets CDR1 to SGHAT and CDR2 to FQNNGV. The CDR3 spans 14 residues, from the cysteine through the phenylalanine. CDR3 DNA only is kept here, 42 bases in frame from base 1. Summary of the overall study and its limitations: After repeated subsampling, changes were observed in the strength of the expansion versus patch-test correlation and in the threshold at which the correlation became significant. Because all patients had alopecia, a presumed autoimmune disease, the immune response of the patients might differ from that of healthy individuals. A positive correlation was found between the number of PT1 expanded TCRs and patch test score, with significance reached at thresholds 8, 16 and 32 but not 4. Expanded TCRs formed significantly more large CDR3 similarity clusters than pre-sensitization or healthy control sets, consistent with antigen-driven responses. DPC sensitization did not change the number of TCRs with a frequency above 1 in 1000, and there was no evidence of changes in global repertoire structure.

Libraries were constructed by RACE. The sample was run on a NextSeq 500. During library preparation, unique molecular identifiers were attached to individual cDNA molecules so that TCRs could be counted quantitatively and reproducibly. Each blood RNA sample was used to sequence both TCR alpha and TCR beta chains. From the authors' description of their analysis: Samples had a median of approximately 96,000 TCRs, with a range from about 23,224 to 700,000. The Decombinator software suite was used to annotate V, J and CDR3 in the TCR reads. Every sample was subsampled to the same number of TCRs (28,000) for the PS versus PT1 abundance plots. Expanded TCRs were defined as absent before sensitization and observed at least eight times at the 2-week time point. TCRdb reanalyzed the raw reads on its own, using fastp at Q25 for trimming and MiXCR for clone calling, and kept in-frame beta chains. Every distinct CDR3 protein forms one entry, paired with its most common genes and DNA. TCRdb's processing, not the authors', yielded these V and J calls. Across this sample there are about 120,000 distinct CDR3 sequences, with roughly 13% seen only once. The ten biggest clones cover 0.8% to 1% of the sample.

What the time point label conveys for this sample: patch test 1, 2 weeks after DPC sensitization. The label giving this sample's treatment or condition can be read as: therapeutic diphenylcyclopropenone sensitization with weekly scalp DPC. At each patch-test visit, blood was drawn before the patch test was applied. Patients were eligible if aged 18 to 70, diagnosed with alopecia and judged suitable for DPC therapy, and pregnant patients were excluded. Total RNA was extracted from unfractionated whole blood collected in Tempus Blood RNA tubes. Turning to this clonotype: Its antigen has not been determined. The record has no base qualities; no much larger clone is one base away.

In this chain, TRBV11-2 is recombined with TRBJ2-5; the D assignment is uncertain and may be TRBD1 or TRBD2, with 5 bases supporting each. This receptor was obtained from a young man with alopecia areata. Some clones in this sample may be carry-over from other donors' samples. Sequenced here: whole blood, sampled in connection with sensitization to the hapten diphenylcyclopropenone (DPC). This receptor has the CDR3 CASSRGAYQETQYF. In nucleotide form, the sequence is TGTGCCAGCAGCAGAGGGGCGTATCAAGAGACCCAGTACTTC.